Shown below are 2 T cell receptor beta chains from a single sample sequenced in a study of cytomegalovirus exposure and HLA in healthy donors (dated by TCRdb to 2017 to 2019). The library was obtained by the immunoSEQ multiplex PCR assay. For the multiplex PCR, a mixture combining 60 forward primers for TCR Vbeta segments and 13 reverse primers for TCR Jbeta segments was used. Entries here come from immuneACCESS through TCRdb and include only in-frame sequences with V and J called. Some clones fail to appear in such tables; in the studies checked, an unresolved V gene covers under half of the shortfall, and the cause of the remainder is unknown. The sample table records some 150,000 clones; roughly 65% of these occur just once. Jointly, the top ten make up about 1.5% of the sample. Sequences were obtained from PBMCs. The source is a woman aged 25 to 39 in good health and CMV-seronegative.

The gene calls are TRBV19 and TRBJ2-2; TRBD1 matches at 9 bases. The CDR3 spans 14 residues. V was clipped by 4 bases and J by 7 bases; unmatched bases: 4. Germline assignment: CDR1 LNHDA and CDR2 SQIVND (reference sequence). This chain's CDR3 is CASSKQGAHGELFF. DNA of the CDR3: TGTGCCAGTAGTAAACAGGGGGCCCACGGGGAGCTGTTTTTT.

This clone came up a few times. The chain couples TRBV28 to TRBJ2-7, with TRBD2 matching 15 bases. Germline CDR1 and CDR2: MDHEN and SYDVKM. Unmatched junction bases numbered 7, after V lost 3 bases and J lost 4 bases. The CDR3 is 17 amino acids. In nucleotides, the CDR3 is TGTGCCAGCAGTTTGAGGGATGGGACTAGCGGGAGGTACGAGCAGTACTTC. Its translation: CASSLRDGTSGRYEQYF.